The 23 T cell receptor beta chains presented below share a single source sample, sequenced in a study of blood T cell repertoires in COVID-19. Assay: immunoSEQ multiplex PCR; the TCRdb copy retains only in-frame clones and omits some. In the table there are 120,000 to 150,000 clones, roughly 88% of which are singletons. Material for sequencing was PBMCs or T cells enriched from blood (not recorded which). The receptor source for this set is a woman aged 25 to 39 with acute COVID-19.

The V call is TRBV4-1, the J call TRBJ2-5; 7 bases are shared with TRBD1. The CDR3 length is 15 residues. The V segment lost 4 bases and the J segment 7 bases; nucleotides outside the gene matches: 12. The germline V gene encodes CDR1 MGHRA and CDR2 YSYEKL. CDR3 nucleotide sequence: TGCGCCAGCAGCCTTTCGGGACAGACTATTGCGACCCAGTACTTC. This translates into CASSLSGQTIATQYF.

V and J are TRBV9 and TRBJ1-1, with unresolved D. CDR1 is SGDLS, CDR2 YYNGEE, per germline. The CDR3 is made up of 16 amino acids. V lost 4 bases, J lost 0 bases, and 16 bases lay in between. The CDR3 protein is CASSPHSYFMNTEAFF. The CDR3 DNA is TGTGCCAGCAGCCCCCACAGCTACTTCATGAACACTGAAGCTTTCTTT.

The chain is built from TRBV10-3 and TRBJ2-2, with 7 bases that match TRBD1. CDR3 length: 16 amino acids. Germline CDR1 reads ENHRY; CDR2 reads SYGVKD. The V gene end was trimmed by 11 bases and the J gene end by 1 base; junction bases not matched to a gene: 13. CDR3 sequence (DNA): TGTGCCTCCGCCCCCTCGGGACAGATGAACACCGGGGAGCTGTTTTTT. It codes for CASAPSGQMNTGELFF.

This clone has just a few counts. The genes are TRBV25-1 and TRBJ2-2; D not resolved. The length of the CDR3 is 15 residues. V was clipped by 2 bases and J by 5 bases, with 12 bases between them. Germline values: CDR1 MGHDK, CDR2 SYGVNS. The CDR3 sequence: CASSEGRQETGELFF. The CDR3 DNA follows: TGTGCCAGCAGTGAAGGGCGCCAGGAAACCGGGGAGCTGTTTTTT.

V is TRBV6-5 and J is TRBJ2-7; tentative D call: TRBD1 (5 bases). Trimming removed 7 bases at V and 6 bases at J, with 19 bases between. CDR3 size: 14 residues. The germline gives CDR1 MNHEY, CDR2 SVGAGI. In nucleotides, the CDR3 is TGTGCCAGCACCCGAACCGCAGGGCACACCGAGCAGTACTTC. Its translation: CASTRTAGHTEQYF.

The chain uses TRBV6-5 and TRBJ2-2; 7 bases map to TRBD1. The germline CDR1 and CDR2 sequences are MNHEY and SVGAGI. J was trimmed by 0 bases and V by 6 bases; bases with no gene match: 4. The CDR3 consists of 15 residues. Here the CDR3 DNA reads TGTGCCAGCAGGACAGGGCTTACGAACACCGGGGAGCTGTTTTTT. Amino acid sequence: CASRTGLTNTGELFF.

The sample holds many counts of this clone. This sequence joins TRBV10-1 and TRBJ2-5, with D hard to call. The CDR3 extends over 15 amino acids. Trimming pared 6 bases from V and 1 base from J, leaving 15 bases between. Per germline, CDR1 WNHNN and CDR2 SYGVQD (reference sequence). The DNA of the CDR3 is TGCGCCAGCAGCGCAACGTGTGGCAGCCAAGAGACCCAGTACTTC. This codes for CASSATCGSQETQYF.

This clone was seen only once. This chain connects TRBV5-1 to TRBJ2-1, with D maybe TRBD2 (6 bases). Trimming left V 0 bases short and J 6 bases short, with 13 bases between. Per germline, CDR1 SGHRS and CDR2 YFSETQ. This CDR3 comprises 15 residues. This CDR3 is CASSLGTGAGNEQFF. The CDR3 nucleotides are TGCGCCAGCAGCTTGGGAACGGGAGCTGGCAATGAGCAGTTCTTC.

This clone was observed once. V is TRBV6-2 or TRBV6-3 and J is TRBJ2-5; tentatively, D is TRBD2 (6 bases). This CDR3 has 14 amino acids. Trimming took 6 bases from V and 2 from J, leaving 13 bases between them. The V gene's germline CDR1 is MNHEY and CDR2 SVGEGT. CDR3 residues: CASSQWGVQETQYF. The CDR3 DNA follows: TGTGCCAGCAGCCAATGGGGGGTACAAGAGACCCAGTACTTC.

This clone appeared a single time. The V and J genes are TRBV7-2 and TRBJ2-7; D unresolved. The ends were cut back, 5 bases at V and 3 bases at J, with 17 bases in the middle. CDR1 and CDR2 from the germline V gene are SGHTA and FQGNSA. The CDR3 contains 15 residues. The CDR3, as DNA: TGTGCCAGCAGCCCTCGGGTAATTGCGAACTACGAGCAGTACTTC. This translates into CASSPRVIANYEQYF.

The chain recombines TRBV19 with TRBJ2-1; tentatively, D is TRBD2 (5 bases). The CDR3 is made up of 14 amino acids. Trimming removed 8 bases at V and 2 bases at J, with 13 bases between. Per germline, CDR1 LNHDA and CDR2 SQIVND (reference sequence). Written as DNA, the CDR3 is TGTGCCAGTGATGGAGGATCTACCTACAATGAGCAGTTCTTC. Protein sequence: CASDGGSTYNEQFF.

This chain joins TRBV6-6 and TRBJ1-5; 7 bases agree with TRBD1. The CDR3 is 16 amino acids. V lost 4 bases, J lost 4 bases, and 10 bases stayed unmatched. The germline gives CDR1 MNHNY, CDR2 SVGAGI (reference sequence). CDR3 sequence: CASSSAGQWRNQPQHF. Here the CDR3 DNA reads TGTGCCAGCAGTTCCGCGGGACAGTGGAGAAATCAGCCCCAGCATTTT.

In this sample, this clone turned up many times. The genes are TRBV25-1 and TRBJ1-4, with 8 bases aligning to TRBD1. With V trimmed by 3 bases and J by 7 bases, 10 bases remained unmatched. The CDR3 extends over 16 amino acids. Germline CDR1 is MGHDK and CDR2 is SYGVNS. The CDR3 reads CASSDRTGREGEKLFF. Here the CDR3 DNA reads TGTGCCAGCAGTGACCGGACAGGGAGAGAAGGTGAAAAACTGTTTTTT.

CDR3 region: CASSVPSPLGFSTGNEQYF. CDR3 DNA: TGTGCCAGCAGTGTTCCTAGCCCCCTAGGGTTCTCGACAGGGAACGAGCAGTACTTC. V and J are TRBV6-7 and TRBJ2-7; TRBD1 matches 7 bases. Being an ORF, TRBV6-7 has a function that is uncertain. V lost 5 bases and J lost 5; bases outside the gene matches: 24. CDR3 length equals 19 residues.

V gene TRBV2 combines with J gene TRBJ2-2; the match to TRBD1 covers 8 bases. This CDR3 is 15 amino acids long. The V gene's germline CDR1 is SNHLY and CDR2 FYNNEI. V shed 3 bases and J 4 bases; nucleotides not matched to a gene: 4. CDR3 coding DNA: TGTGCCAGCAGTGACGGGGACAGGACCACCGGGGAGCTGTTTTTT. Translated: CASSDGDRTTGELFF.

This rearrangement joins TRBV28 to TRBJ2-7; D is perhaps TRBD1 (6 bases). The germline V and J ends were trimmed by 11 bases and 6 bases, with 20 bases remaining between them. The CDR3 has 13 amino acids. CDR1 MDHEN and CDR2 SYDVKM come from the germline V gene. The CDR3 sequence: CAGNRVRGREQYF. DNA for the CDR3: TGTGCCGGAAACAGGGTACGGGGCCGCGAGCAGTACTTC.

This rearrangement joins TRBV6-5 to TRBJ2-5; a possible D gene is TRBD2 (6 bases). The germline V and J ends were trimmed by 3 bases and 7 bases, with 15 bases remaining between them. The CDR3 spans 14 residues. Germline assignment: CDR1 MNHEY and CDR2 SVGAGI. CDR3: CASSYLVGGRTQYF. CDR3 DNA: TGTGCCAGCAGTTATCTGGTGGGGGGACGGACCCAGTACTTC.

This sequence joins TRBV5-1 and TRBJ2-1, with 8 bases aligning to TRBD2. Germline trimming cut 0 bases from V and 0 bases from J; bases unmatched to any gene: 5. The length of the CDR3 is 17 residues. CDR1 and CDR2 (germline): SGHRS, YFSETQ. CDR3 in amino acids: CASSLEIAGSSYNEQFF. In nucleotides, the CDR3 is TGCGCCAGCAGCTTGGAAATAGCGGGGAGCTCCTACAATGAGCAGTTCTTC.

This clone was picked up one time. The chain recombines TRBV18 with TRBJ2-3; D is possibly TRBD1 (5 bases). The CDR3 spans 15 residues. Germline V gene sequence: CDR1 KGHSH, CDR2 LQKENI. Deletions cut 4 bases from V and 0 bases from J, with 11 bases between. CDR3 region: CASSQGSVSTDTQYF. The CDR3 DNA is TGTGCCAGCTCACAGGGGTCGGTTAGCACAGATACGCAGTATTTT.

The rearrangement uses TRBV10-3 and TRBJ1-1, with TRBD1 as a possible D gene (5 bases). The V gene lost 6 bases and the J gene lost 1 base, with 9 bases spanning the gap. The length of the CDR3 is 13 residues. CDR1 is ENHRY, CDR2 SYGVKD, per germline. Here the CDR3 reads CAIRAQENTEAFF. The CDR3 DNA reads as TGTGCCATCAGGGCACAGGAGAACACTGAAGCTTTCTTT.

This rearrangement joins TRBV5-1 to TRBJ2-7, with no clear D. Trimming shortened V by 4 bases and J by 0 bases, and 14 bases separated the two germline ends. Per the germline V gene, CDR1 is SGHRS and CDR2 is YFSETQ. This CDR3 contains 15 residues. The CDR3 reads CASSPSPGYSYEQYF. The CDR3, as DNA: TGCGCCAGCAGCCCCTCCCCCGGTTACTCCTACGAGCAGTACTTC.

The chain links TRBV5-1 to TRBJ2-3; 8 bases align to TRBD1. Germline loops: CDR1 SGHRS, CDR2 YFSETQ. The CDR3 totals 16 residues. The V and J ends lost 0 bases and 2 bases, in that order; junction bases with no gene match: 5. The CDR3 DNA follows: TGCGCCAGCAGCTTGGATCAGGGGGCGGTCACAGATACGCAGTATTTT. Translated: CASSLDQGAVTDTQYF.

The chain links TRBV7-9 to TRBJ1-2; 8 bases align to TRBD1. The CDR3 spans 15 residues. Germline V lookup: CDR1 SEHNR, CDR2 FQNEAQ (reference sequence). V gave up 1 base and J gave up 8 bases; unmatched junction bases: 9. DNA of the CDR3: TGTGCCAGCAGCTTAGGGGAGGACAGGGTAGCGGGCTACACCTTC. Residues: CASSLGEDRVAGYTF.